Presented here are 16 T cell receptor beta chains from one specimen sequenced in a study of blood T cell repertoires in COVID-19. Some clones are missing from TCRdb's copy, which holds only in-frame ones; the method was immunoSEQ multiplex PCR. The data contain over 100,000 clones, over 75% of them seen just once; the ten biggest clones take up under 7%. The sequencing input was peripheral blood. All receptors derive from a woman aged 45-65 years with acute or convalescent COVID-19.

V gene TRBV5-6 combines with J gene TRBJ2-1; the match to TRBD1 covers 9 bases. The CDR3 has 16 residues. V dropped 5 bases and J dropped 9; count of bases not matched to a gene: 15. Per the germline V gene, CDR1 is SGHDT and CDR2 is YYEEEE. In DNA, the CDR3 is TGTGCCAGCAGTTACATTCTCCGGACAGGGGTTCGTGAGCAGTTCTTC. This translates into CASSYILRTGVREQFF.

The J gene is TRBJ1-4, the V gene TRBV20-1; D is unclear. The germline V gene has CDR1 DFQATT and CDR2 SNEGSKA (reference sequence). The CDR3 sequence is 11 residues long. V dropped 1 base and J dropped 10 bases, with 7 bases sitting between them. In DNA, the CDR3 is TGCAGTGCTAGAGGAGCGGGAAAACTGTTTTTT. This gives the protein CSARGAGKLFF.

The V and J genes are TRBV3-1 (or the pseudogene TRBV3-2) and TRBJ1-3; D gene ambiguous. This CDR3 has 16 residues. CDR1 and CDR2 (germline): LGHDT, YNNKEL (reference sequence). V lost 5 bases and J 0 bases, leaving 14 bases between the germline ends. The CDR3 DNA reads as TGTGCCAGCAGCTTTCGGGCGGGAATCTCTGGAAACACCATATATTTT. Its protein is CASSFRAGISGNTIYF.

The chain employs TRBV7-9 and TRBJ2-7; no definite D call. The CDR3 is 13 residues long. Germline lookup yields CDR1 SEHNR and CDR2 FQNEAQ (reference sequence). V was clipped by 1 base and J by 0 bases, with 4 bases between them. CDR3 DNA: TGTGCCAGCAGCTTAGGTAACTCCTACGAGCAGTACTTC. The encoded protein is CASSLGNSYEQYF.

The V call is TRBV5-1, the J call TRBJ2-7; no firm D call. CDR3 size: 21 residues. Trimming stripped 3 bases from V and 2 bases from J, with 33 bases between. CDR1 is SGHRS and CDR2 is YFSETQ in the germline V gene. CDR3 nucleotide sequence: TGCGCCAGCAGCTCGGCCATGACGACTTTTTCGCGCCAGACTGATACCTACGAGCAGTACTTC. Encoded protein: CASSSAMTTFSRQTDTYEQYF.

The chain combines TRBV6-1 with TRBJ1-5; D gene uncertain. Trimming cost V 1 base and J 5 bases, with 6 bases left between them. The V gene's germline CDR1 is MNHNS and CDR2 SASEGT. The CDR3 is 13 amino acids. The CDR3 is CASSEDRYQPQHF. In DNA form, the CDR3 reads TGTGCCAGCAGTGAAGACAGATATCAGCCCCAGCATTTT.

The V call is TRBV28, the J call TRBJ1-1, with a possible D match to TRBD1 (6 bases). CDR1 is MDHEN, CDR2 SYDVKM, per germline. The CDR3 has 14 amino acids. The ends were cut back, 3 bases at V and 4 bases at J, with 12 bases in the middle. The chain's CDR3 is CASSFRGAVTEAFF. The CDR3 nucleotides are TGTGCCAGCAGTTTTCGGGGGGCAGTCACTGAAGCTTTCTTT.

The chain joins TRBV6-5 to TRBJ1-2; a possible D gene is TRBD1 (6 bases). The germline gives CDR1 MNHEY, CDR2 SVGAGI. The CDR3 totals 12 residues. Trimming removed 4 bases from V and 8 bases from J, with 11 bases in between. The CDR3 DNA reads TGTGCCAGCAGTTCCTACAGGGAAGGCTACACCTTC. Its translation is CASSSYREGYTF.

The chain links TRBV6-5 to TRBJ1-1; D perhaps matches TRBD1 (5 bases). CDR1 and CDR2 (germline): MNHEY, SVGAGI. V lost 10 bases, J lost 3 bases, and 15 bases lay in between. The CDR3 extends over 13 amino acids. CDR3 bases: TGTGCCACAAGCAGGGTCTCGGACACTGAAGCTTTCTTT. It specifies CATSRVSDTEAFF.

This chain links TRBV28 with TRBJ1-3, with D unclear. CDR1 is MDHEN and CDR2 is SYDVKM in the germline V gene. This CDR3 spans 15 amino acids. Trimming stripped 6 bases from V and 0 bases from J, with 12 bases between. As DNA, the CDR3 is TGTGCCAGCAGCTCACATACGTCCTCTGGAAACACCATATATTTT. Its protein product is CASSSHTSSGNTIYF.

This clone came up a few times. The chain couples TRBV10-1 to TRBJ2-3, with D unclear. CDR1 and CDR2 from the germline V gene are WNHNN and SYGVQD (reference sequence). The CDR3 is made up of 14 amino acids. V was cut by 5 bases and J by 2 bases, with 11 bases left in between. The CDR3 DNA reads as TGCGCCAGCAGTCTATCCTTGTTCACAGATACGCAGTATTTT. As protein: CASSLSLFTDTQYF.

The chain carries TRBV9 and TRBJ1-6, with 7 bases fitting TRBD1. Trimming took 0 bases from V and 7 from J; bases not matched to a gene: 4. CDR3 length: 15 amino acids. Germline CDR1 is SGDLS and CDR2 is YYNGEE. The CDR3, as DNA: TGTGCCAGCAGCGTAGAGGGGGCAGGGAATTCACCCCTCCACTTT. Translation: CASSVEGAGNSPLHF.

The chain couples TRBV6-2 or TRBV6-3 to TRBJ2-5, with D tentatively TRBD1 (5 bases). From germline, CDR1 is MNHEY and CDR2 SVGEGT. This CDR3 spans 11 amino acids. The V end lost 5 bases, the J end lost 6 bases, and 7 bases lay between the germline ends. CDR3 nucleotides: TGTGCCAGCAGTCTGGGGCAGACCCAGTACTTC. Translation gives CASSLGQTQYF.

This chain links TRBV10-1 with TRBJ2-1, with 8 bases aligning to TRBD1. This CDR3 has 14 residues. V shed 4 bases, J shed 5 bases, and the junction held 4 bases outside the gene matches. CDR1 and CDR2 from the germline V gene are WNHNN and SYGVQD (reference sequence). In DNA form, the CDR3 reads TGCGCCAGCAGTGCTGGACAGGGTAACAATGAGCAGTTCTTC. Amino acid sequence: CASSAGQGNNEQFF.

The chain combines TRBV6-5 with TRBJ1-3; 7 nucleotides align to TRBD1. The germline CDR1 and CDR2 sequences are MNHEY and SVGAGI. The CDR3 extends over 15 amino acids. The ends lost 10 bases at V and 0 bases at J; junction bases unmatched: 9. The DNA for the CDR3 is TGTGCCACTCGGAGAGGGGGCACCTCTGGAAACACCATATATTTT. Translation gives CATRRGGTSGNTIYF.

CDR3 amino acids: CASSRPGTGGEQYF. CDR3 coding DNA: TGTGCCAGCAGCCGTCCCGGGACAGGGGGCGAGCAGTACTTC. This sequence joins TRBV28 and TRBJ2-7; 11 bases are shared with TRBD1. Germline V lookup: CDR1 MDHEN, CDR2 SYDVKM. With 6 bases clipped from V and 6 bases from J, the junction kept 7 bases outside the gene matches. The CDR3 loop spans 14 amino acids.